Below, one T cell receptor (beta chain) is given with its context. The table came from immunoSEQ multiplex PCR; TCRdb's copy has only in-frame clones and leaves some out. Seen here are about 700,000 clones, about 90% observed once, and the top ten hold 24%. Naive CD8 cells were CD45RO-negative, positively selected for CCR7, excluding terminally differentiated effector memory CD45RA+ cells. The sample is drawn from a study of shared clonotypes between healthy human individuals. This TCR derives from a man aged 30 to 45 in good health. The specimen sequenced was naive CD8+ T cells sorted from blood.

For the CDR3, the DNA is TGCGCCAGCAGCCAACCATCCGGGACAGGGGGCAACTATGGCTACACCTTC. Translation: CASSQPSGTGGNYGYTF. The chain uses TRBV4-1 and TRBJ1-2; 12 bases map to TRBD1. CDR1 is MGHRA, CDR2 YSYEKL, per germline. V gave up 2 bases and J gave up 2 bases; unmatched junction bases: 6. The CDR3 sequence is 17 residues long.